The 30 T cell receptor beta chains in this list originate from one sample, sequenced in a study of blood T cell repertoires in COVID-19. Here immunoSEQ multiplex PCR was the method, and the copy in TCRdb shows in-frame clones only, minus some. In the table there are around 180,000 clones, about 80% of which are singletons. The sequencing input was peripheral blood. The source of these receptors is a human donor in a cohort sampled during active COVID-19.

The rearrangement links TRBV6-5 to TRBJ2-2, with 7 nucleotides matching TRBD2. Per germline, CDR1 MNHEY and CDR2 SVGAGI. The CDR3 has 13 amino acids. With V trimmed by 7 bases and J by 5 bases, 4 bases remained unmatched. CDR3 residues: CASIGGETGELFF. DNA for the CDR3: TGTGCCAGCATTGGGGGGGAAACCGGGGAGCTGTTTTTT.

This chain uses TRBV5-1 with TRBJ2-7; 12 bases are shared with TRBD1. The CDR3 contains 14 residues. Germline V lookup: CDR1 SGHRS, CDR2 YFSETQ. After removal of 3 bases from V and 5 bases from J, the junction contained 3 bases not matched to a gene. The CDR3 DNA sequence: TGCGCCAGCAGCTGGGGACAGGGGGCCAACGAGCAGTACTTC. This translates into CASSWGQGANEQYF.

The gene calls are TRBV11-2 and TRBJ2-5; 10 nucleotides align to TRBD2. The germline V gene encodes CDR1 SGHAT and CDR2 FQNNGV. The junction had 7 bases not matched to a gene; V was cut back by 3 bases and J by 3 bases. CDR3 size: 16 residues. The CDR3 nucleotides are TGTGCCAGCAGCTTGGCAGGCGGACTAGCGGAAGAGACCCAGTACTTC. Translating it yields CASSLAGGLAEETQYF.

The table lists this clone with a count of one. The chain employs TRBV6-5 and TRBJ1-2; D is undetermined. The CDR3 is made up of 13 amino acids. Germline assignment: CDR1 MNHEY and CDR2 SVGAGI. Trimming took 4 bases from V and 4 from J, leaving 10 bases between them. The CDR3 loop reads CASSWQRAYGYTF. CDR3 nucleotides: TGTGCCAGCAGTTGGCAGAGGGCCTATGGCTACACCTTC.

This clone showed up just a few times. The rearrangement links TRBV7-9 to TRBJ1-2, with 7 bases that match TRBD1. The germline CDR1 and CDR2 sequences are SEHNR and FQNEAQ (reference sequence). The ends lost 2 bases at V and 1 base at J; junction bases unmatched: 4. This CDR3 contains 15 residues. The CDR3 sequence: CASSLMGQINYGYTF. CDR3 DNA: TGTGCCAGCAGCTTAATGGGACAGATTAACTATGGCTACACCTTC. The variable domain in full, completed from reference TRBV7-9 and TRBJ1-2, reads DTGVSQNPRHKITKRGQNVTFRCDPISEHNRLYWYRQTLGQGPEFLTYFQNEAQLEKSRLLSDRFSAERPKGSFSTLEIQRTEQGDSAMYLCASSLMGQINYGYTFGSGTRLTVV.

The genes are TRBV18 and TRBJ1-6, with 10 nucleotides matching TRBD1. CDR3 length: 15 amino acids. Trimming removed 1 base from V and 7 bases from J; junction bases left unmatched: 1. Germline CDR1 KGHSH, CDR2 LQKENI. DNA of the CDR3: TGTGCCAGCTCACCACGGGGACAGGGGAATTCACCCCTCCACTTT. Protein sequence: CASSPRGQGNSPLHF.

The CDR3 region has the DNA TGCAGCGTGACGGGGTATAGGGCTGGTGAGACCCAGTACTTC. The encoded protein is CSVTGYRAGETQYF. The chain has TRBV29-1 and TRBJ2-5, with D perhaps matching TRBD2 (5 bases). Germline lookup yields CDR1 SQVTM and CDR2 ANQGSEA. The V and J ends lost 6 bases and 5 bases respectively, with 19 bases between them. The CDR3 runs 14 residues.

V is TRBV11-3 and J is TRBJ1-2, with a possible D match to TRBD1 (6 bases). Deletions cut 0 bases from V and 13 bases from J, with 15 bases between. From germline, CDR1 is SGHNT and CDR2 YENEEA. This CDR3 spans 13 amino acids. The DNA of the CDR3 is TGTGCCAGCAGCTTAGACCCAGGGGCCCTCCCCACCTTC. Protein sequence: CASSLDPGALPTF.

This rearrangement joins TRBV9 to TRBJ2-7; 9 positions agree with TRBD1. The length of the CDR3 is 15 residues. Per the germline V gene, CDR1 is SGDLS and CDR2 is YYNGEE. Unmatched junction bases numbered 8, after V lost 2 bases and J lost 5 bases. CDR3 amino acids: CASSVGTGKVDEQYF. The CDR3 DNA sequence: TGTGCCAGCAGCGTCGGGACAGGGAAGGTGGACGAGCAGTACTTC.

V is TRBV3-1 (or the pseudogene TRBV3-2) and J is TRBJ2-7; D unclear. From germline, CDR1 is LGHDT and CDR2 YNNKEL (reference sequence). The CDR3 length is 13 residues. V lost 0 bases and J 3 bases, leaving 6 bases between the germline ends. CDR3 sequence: CASSQDNFYEQYF. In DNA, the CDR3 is TGTGCCAGCAGCCAAGATAACTTCTACGAGCAGTACTTC.

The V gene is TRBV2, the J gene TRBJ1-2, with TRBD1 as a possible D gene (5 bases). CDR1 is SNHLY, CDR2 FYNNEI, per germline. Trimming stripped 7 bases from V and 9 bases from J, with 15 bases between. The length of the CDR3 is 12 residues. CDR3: CASISTGGSYTF. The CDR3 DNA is TGTGCCAGCATATCAACGGGGGGGAGCTACACCTTC.

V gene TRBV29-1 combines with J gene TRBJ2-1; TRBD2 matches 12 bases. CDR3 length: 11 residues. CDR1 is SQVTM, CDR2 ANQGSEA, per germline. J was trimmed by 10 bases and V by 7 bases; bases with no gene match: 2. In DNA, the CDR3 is TGCAGCGCCGGACTAGCGGGGGAGCAGTTCTTC. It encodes CSAGLAGEQFF.

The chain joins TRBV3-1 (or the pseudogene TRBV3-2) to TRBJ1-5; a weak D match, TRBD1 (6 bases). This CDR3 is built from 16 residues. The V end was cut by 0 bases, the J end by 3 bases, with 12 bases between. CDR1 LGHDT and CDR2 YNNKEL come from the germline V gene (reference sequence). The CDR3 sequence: CASSQDQQGYNQPQHF. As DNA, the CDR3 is TGTGCCAGCAGCCAAGATCAACAGGGCTACAATCAGCCCCAGCATTTT.

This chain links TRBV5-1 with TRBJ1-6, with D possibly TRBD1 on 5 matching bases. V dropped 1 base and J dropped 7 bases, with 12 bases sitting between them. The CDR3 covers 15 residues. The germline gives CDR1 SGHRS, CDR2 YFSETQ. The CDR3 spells CASSLTAGPNSPLHF. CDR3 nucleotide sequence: TGCGCCAGCAGCTTGACGGCAGGGCCGAATTCACCCCTCCACTTT.

CDR3: CASSLDVRQGIPYEQYF. For the CDR3, the DNA is TGTGCCAGCAGCTTAGATGTTCGACAGGGGATCCCCTACGAGCAGTACTTC. The chain couples TRBV7-2 to TRBJ2-7, with 8 bases fitting TRBD1. The trim removed 1 base at V and 2 bases at J, leaving 10 bases unmatched. The germline V gene encodes CDR1 SGHTA and CDR2 FQGNSA. The CDR3 sequence is 17 residues long. Variable domain in full (rest from reference TRBV7-2 and TRBJ2-7): GAGVSQSPSNKVTEKGKDVELRCDPISGHTALYWYRQSLGQGLEFLIYFQGNSAPDKSGLPSDRFSAERTGGSVSTLTIQRTQQEDSAVYLCASSLDVRQGIPYEQYFGPGTRLTVT.

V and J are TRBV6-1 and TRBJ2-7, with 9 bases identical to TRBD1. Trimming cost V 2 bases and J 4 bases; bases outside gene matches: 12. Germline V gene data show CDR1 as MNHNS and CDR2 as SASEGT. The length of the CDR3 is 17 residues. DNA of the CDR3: TGTGCCAGCAGTGAATTTCTAACGGGACAGGGAATTTACGAGCAGTACTTC. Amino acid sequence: CASSEFLTGQGIYEQYF.

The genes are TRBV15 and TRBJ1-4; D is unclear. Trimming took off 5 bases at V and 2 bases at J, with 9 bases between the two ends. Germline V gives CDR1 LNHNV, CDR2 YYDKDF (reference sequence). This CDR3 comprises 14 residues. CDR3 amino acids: CATSPGRTNEKLFF. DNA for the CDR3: TGTGCCACCAGCCCAGGCAGGACTAATGAAAAACTGTTTTTT.

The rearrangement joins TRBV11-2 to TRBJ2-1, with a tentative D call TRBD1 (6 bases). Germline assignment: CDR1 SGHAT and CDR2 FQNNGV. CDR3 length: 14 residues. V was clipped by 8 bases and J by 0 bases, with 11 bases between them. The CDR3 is CASAFRGSYNEQFF. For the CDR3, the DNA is TGTGCCAGCGCGTTCAGGGGCTCCTACAATGAGCAGTTCTTC. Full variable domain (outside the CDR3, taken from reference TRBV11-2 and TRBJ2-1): EAGVAQSPRYKIIEKRQSVAFWCNPISGHATLYWYQQILGQGPKLLIQFQNNGVVDDSQLPKDRFSAERLKGVDSTLKIQPAKLEDSAVYLCASAFRGSYNEQFFGPGTRLTVL.

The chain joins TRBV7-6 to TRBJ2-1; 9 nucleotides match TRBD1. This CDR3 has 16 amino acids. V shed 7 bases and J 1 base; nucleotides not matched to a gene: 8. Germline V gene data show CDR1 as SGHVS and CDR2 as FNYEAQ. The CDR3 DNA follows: TGTGCCAGCAAGGGGTCCGGGACAGGGTCCTACAATGAGCAGTTCTTC. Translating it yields CASKGSGTGSYNEQFF.

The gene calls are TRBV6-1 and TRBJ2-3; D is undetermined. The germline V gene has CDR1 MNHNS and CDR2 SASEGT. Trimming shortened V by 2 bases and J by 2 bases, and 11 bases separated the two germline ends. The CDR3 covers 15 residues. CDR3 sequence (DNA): TGTGCCAGCAGTGAATCGGGTGAATACACAGATACGCAGTATTTT. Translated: CASSESGEYTDTQYF.

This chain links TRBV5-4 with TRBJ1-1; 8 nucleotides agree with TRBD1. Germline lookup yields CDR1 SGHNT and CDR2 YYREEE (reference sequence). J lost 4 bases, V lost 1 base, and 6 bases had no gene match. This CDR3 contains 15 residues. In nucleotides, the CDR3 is TGTGCCAGCAGCTTGAACAGGGGGGAGGGCACTGAAGCTTTCTTT. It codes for CASSLNRGEGTEAFF.

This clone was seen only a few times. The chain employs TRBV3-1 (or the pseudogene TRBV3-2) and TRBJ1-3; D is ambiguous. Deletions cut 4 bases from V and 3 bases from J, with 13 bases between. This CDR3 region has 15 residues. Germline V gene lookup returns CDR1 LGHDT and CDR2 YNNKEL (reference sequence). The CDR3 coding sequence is TGTGCCAGCAGCCTCGAAGCAGGCCATGGAAACACCATATATTTT. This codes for CASSLEAGHGNTIYF.

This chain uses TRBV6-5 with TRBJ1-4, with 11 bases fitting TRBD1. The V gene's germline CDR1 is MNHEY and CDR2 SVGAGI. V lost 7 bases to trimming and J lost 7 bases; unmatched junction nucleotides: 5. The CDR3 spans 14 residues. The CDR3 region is CASNSDRGREKLFF. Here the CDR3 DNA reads TGTGCCAGCAATTCGGACAGGGGGCGTGAAAAACTGTTTTTT.

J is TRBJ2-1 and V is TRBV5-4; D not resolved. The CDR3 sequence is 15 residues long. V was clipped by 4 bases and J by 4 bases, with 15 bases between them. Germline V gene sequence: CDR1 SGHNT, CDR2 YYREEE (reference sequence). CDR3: CASSPQSSHYNEQFF. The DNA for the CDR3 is TGTGCCAGCAGCCCTCAGTCATCCCATTACAATGAGCAGTTCTTC. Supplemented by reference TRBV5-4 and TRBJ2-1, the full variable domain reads ETGVTQSPTHLIKTRGQQVTLRCSSQSGHNTVSWYQQALGQGPQFIFQYYREEENGRGNFPPRFSGLQFPNYSSELNVNALELDDSALYLCASSPQSSHYNEQFFGPGTRLTVL.

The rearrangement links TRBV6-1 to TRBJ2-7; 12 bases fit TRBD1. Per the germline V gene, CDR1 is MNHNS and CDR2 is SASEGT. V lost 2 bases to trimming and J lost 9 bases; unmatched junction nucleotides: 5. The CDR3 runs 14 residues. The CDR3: CASSERGDRGRQYF. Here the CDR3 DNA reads TGTGCCAGCAGTGAACGGGGGGACAGGGGGCGGCAGTACTTC.

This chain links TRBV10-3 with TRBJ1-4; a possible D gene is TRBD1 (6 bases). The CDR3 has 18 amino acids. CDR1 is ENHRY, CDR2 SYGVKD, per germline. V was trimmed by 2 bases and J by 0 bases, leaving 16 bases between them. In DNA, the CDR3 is TGTGCCATCAGTGAGGAGAGGGGGTTGGGTGCAACTAATGAAAAACTGTTTTTT. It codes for CAISEERGLGATNEKLFF.

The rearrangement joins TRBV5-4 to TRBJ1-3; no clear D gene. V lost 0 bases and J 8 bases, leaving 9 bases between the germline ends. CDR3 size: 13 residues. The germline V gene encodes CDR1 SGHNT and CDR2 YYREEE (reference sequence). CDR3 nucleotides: TGTGCCAGCAGCTTGGGCCCGGCGGACACCATATATTTT. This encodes CASSLGPADTIYF.

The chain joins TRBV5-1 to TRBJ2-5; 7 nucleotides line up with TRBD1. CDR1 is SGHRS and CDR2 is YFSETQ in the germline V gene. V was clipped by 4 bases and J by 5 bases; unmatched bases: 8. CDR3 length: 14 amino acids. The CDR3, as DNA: TGCGCCAGCAGCGCACGACAGGGCTGGGAGACCCAGTACTTC. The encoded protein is CASSARQGWETQYF.

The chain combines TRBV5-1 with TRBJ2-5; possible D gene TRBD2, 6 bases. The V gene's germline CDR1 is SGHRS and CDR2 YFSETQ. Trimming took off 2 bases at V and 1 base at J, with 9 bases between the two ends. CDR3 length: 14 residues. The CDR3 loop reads CASSFAGTQETQYF. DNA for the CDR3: TGCGCCAGCAGCTTTGCGGGGACCCAAGAGACCCAGTACTTC.

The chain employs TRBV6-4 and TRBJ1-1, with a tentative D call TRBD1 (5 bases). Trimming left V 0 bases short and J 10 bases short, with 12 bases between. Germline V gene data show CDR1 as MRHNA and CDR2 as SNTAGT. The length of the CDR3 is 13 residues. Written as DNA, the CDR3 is TGTGCCAGCAGTGACTCGGGGCCCAACGCAGCTTTCTTT. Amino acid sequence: CASSDSGPNAAFF.